These 3 T cell receptor beta chains were sequenced from one sample in a study of cytomegalovirus exposure and HLA in healthy donors (dated by TCRdb to about 2017). The library came from the immunoSEQ multiplex PCR assay. A mixture of 60 forward primers for TCR Vbeta segments and 13 reverse primers for TCR Jbeta segments was used in the multiplex PCR. TCRdb took this table from immuneACCESS and kept in-frame rearrangements with V and J called. Such tables lack part of the clones; where checked against another copy, unresolved V genes explain under half of the gap, and the rest is unexplained. The table for this sample lists about 200,000 clones; 55% to 75% of them were counted only once. The leading ten clones occupy about 2.8% of the sample. The sample was PBMCs. These TCRs come from a man aged 35 to 55 in good health and CMV-seropositive.

The rearrangement links TRBV7-9 to TRBJ1-1; 9 positions match TRBD1. This CDR3 contains 11 residues. Per the germline V gene, CDR1 is SEHNR and CDR2 is FQNEAQ (reference sequence). V was pared by 4 bases and J by 11 bases, with 2 bases of the junction left unmatched. The CDR3 sequence: CASSYGQGAFF. The CDR3 DNA is TGTGCCAGCAGCTACGGACAGGGGGCTTTCTTT.

This chain links TRBV6-5 with TRBJ1-1, with no clear D. The CDR3 has 15 amino acids. Germline CDR1 and CDR2: MNHEY and SVGAGI. The V end was cut by 2 bases, the J end by 4 bases, with 14 bases between. CDR3 loop: CASSYAPSGGTEAFF. Here the CDR3 DNA reads TGTGCCAGCAGTTACGCCCCCAGCGGTGGCACTGAAGCTTTCTTT.

This clone was observed a handful of times. J is TRBJ1-1 and V is TRBV2; D may be TRBD1 (5 bases). The CDR3 loop spans 13 amino acids. The germline CDR1 and CDR2 sequences are SNHLY and FYNNEI. Trimming stripped 6 bases from V and 1 base from J, with 9 bases between. The CDR3 DNA follows: TGTGCCAGCAGCCCCCAGGGGAACACTGAAGCTTTCTTT. As protein: CASSPQGNTEAFF.